Listed below are T cell receptor beta chains from one sample, sequenced in a study of shared clonotypes between healthy human individuals. Repertoires were generated with immunoSEQ multiplex PCR, while TCRdb's copy carries only in-frame clones and drops some. This table holds some 2 million clones, about 95% found once. The material sequenced was naive CD8+ T cells sorted from blood. All receptors derive from a man younger than 35 in good health. Both conserved end residues are part of each CDR3. D genes are given only for firm matches. A clone size is listed for some rows: how often the clone was seen (once, few, many), or a class if it is expanded.

TRBV29-1,.,TRBD1,TRBJ2-1,TGCAGCGTCGGGACAGGGGGCAATGAGCAGTTCTTC,CSVGTGGNEQFF
TRBV6-1,.,.,TRBJ1-5,TGTGCCAGCACTGAGTGGGGGTACCAGAATCAGCCCCAGCATTTT,CASTEWGYQNQPQHF
TRBV13,.,TRBD1,TRBJ2-7,TGTGCCAGCAGCTATCGACAGGGGGGGTCCTACGAGCAGTACTTC,CASSYRQGGSYEQYF
TRBV27,.,.,TRBJ1-1,TGTGCCAGCAGCACGTCTGTGGGAGAGTTGAACACTGAAGCTTTCTTT,CASSTSVGELNTEAFF
TRBV23-1,.,.,TRBJ1-5,TGCGCCAGCAGTCAACCCTACAGTGGATCTAGCAATCAGCCCCAGCATTTT,CASSQPYSGSSNQPQHF
TRBV5-6,.,TRBD1,TRBJ2-1,TGTGCCAGCAGCATTCCGACAGGGGGCTCCTACAATGAGCAGTTCTTC,CASSIPTGGSYNEQFF
TRBV9,.,.,TRBJ1-2,TGTGCCAGCAGCGCCGGCGGACTCTATGGCTACACCTTC,CASSAGGLYGYTF
TRBV6-5,.,.,TRBJ2-7,TGTGCCAGCAGCGGGGAATCCTACGAGCAGTACTTC,CASSGESYEQYF
TRBV13,.,TRBD1,TRBJ1-2,TGTGCCAGCAGCCGACTCCTTCAGGGGGCCTCAAACTATGGCTACACCTTC,CASSRLLQGASNYGYTF
TRBV13,once,TRBD2,TRBJ2-1,TGTGCCAGTAGACTAGCGGGGTACAATGAGCAGTTCTTC,CASRLAGYNEQFF
TRBV11-2,.,TRBD1,TRBJ2-7,TGTGCCAGCAGCTCAAGCCCAGGGACAGAATCCTACGAGCAGTACTTC,CASSSSPGTESYEQYF
TRBV5-1,.,TRBD2,TRBJ2-7,TGCGCCAGCAGCTTCCGTGGGGGGGACGAGCAGTACTTC,CASSFRGGDEQYF
TRBV14,.,.,TRBJ2-7,TGTGCCAGCAGCCAAGCGGATTCTGAGCAGTACTTC,CASSQADSEQYF
TRBV5-1,once,.,TRBJ1-2,TGCGCCAGCGGGCCGGACGGCCGGGTGGAAGGCTACACCTTC,CASGPDGRVEGYTF
TRBV4-1,.,TRBD2,TRBJ2-7,TGCGCCAGCAGCCAAGAGGGGGAGGGCTACGAGCAGTACTTC,CASSQEGEGYEQYF
TRBV6-6,.,TRBD2,TRBJ2-3,TGTGCCAGCAGCCCCCTGCGGGGGACTAGCACAGATACGCAGTATTTT,CASSPLRGTSTDTQYF
TRBV5-8,.,TRBD1,TRBJ2-7,TGTGCCAGCAGCGTGGACAGGGGTCTTTCCTACGAGCAGTACTTC,CASSVDRGLSYEQYF
TRBV7-8,.,.,TRBJ1-1,TGTGCCAGCAGCCAACAGGGGAACACTGAAGCTTTCTTT,CASSQQGNTEAFF
TRBV30,.,TRBD2,TRBJ2-7,TGTGCCCCCCCGCGGGGGATCGAGCAGTACTTC,CAPPRGIEQYF
TRBV28,.,.,TRBJ2-4,TGTGCCAGCAGTTTTGGTATTACAAACATTCAGTACTTC,CASSFGITNIQYF
TRBV5-1,.,.,TRBJ2-7,TGCGCCAGCAGTGAGACAGGCCCCTACGAGCAGTACTTC,CASSETGPYEQYF
TRBV27,.,.,TRBJ2-2,TGTGCCAGCAGCCTCGACCGGGGTCCCACCGGGGAGCTGTTTTTT,CASSLDRGPTGELFF
TRBV5-5,.,.,TRBJ2-7,TGTGCCAGCAGCTTGTCCCACTTCCTTGGCTACGAGCAGTACTTC,CASSLSHFLGYEQYF
TRBV5-1,once,.,TRBJ2-7,TGCGCCAGCAGCTTGGTGGATGGCGTATCCTACGAGCAGTACTTC,CASSLVDGVSYEQYF
TRBV4-3,.,.,TRBJ2-5,TGCGCCAGCAGCTATTATTACGAATCACGTGCCGATTCGGAGAAGACCCAGTACTTC,CASSYYYESRADSEKTQYF
TRBV27,.,.,TRBJ1-5,TGTGCCAGCAGTTTATCGGCGGGGAGCGGCAATCAGCCCCAGCATTTT,CASSLSAGSGNQPQHF
TRBV7-6,.,TRBD1,TRBJ2-7,TGTGCCAGCAGCTTTGGACAGGGGGCCTCGTACGAGCAGTACTTC,CASSFGQGASYEQYF